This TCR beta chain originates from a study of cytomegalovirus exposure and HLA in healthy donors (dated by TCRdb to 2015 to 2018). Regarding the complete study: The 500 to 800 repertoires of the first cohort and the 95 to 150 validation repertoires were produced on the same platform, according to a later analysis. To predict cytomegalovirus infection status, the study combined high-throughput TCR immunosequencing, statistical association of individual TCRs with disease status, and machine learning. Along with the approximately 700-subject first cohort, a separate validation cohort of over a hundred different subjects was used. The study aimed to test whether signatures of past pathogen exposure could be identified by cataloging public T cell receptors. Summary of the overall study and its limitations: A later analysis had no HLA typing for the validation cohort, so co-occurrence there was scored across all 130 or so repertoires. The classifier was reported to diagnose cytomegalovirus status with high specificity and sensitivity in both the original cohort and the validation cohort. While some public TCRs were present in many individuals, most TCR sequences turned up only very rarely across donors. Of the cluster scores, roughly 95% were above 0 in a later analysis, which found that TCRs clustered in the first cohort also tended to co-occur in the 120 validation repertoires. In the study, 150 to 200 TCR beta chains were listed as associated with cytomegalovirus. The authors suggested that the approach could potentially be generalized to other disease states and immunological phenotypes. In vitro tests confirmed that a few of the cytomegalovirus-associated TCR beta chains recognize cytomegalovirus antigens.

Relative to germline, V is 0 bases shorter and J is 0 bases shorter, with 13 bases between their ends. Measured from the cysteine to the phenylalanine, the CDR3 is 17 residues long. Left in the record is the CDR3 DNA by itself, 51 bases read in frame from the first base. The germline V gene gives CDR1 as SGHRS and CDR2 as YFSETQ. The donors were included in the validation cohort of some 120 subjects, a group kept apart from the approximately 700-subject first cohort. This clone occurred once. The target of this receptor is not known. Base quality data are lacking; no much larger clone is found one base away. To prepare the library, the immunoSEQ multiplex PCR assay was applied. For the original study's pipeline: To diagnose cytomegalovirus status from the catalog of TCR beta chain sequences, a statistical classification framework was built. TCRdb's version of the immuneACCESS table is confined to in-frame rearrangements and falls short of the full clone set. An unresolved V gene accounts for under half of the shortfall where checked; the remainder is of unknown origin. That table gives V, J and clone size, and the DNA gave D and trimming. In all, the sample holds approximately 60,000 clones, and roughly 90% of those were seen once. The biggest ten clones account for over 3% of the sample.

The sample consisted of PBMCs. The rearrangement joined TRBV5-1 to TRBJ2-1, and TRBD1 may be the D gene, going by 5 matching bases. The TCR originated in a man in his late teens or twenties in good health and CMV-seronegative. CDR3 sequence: CASSLERQTSSYNEQFF. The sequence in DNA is TGCGCCAGCAGCTTGGAGCGACAGACGAGCTCCTACAATGAGCAGTTCTTC.